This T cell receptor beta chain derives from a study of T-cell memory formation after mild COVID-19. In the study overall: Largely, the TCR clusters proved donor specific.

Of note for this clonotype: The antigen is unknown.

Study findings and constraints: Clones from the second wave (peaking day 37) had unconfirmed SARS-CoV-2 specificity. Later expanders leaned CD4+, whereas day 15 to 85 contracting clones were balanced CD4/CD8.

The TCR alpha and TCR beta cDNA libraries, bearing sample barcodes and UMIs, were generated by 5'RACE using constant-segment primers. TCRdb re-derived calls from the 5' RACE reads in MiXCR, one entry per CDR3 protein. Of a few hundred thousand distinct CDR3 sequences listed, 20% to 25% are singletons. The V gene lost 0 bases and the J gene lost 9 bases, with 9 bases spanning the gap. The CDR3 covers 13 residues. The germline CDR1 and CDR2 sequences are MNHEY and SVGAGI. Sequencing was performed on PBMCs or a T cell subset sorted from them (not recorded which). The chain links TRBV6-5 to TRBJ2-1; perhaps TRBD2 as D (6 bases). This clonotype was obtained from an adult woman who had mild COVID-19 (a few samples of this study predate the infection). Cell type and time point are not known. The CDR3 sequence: CASSYSEGGEQFF. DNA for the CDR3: TGTGCCAGCAGTTACTCGGAGGGTGGTGAGCAGTTCTTC.